A selection of T cell receptor beta chains follows, all from one sample in a study of technical replicates of blood from a handful of donors. Only in-frame clones appear in the TCRdb table, and some are missing; sequencing was by immunoSEQ multiplex PCR. The sample lists 65,000 to 95,000 clones, approximately 97% occurring once. Source material: T cells isolated from PBMCs. These receptor sequences come from a human donor in good health. CDR3s include the opening cysteine and the closing phenylalanine or tryptophan. Each record gives: V gene, D gene, CDR3 length, J gene, clone size, CDR3 protein, CDR3 DNA. A D gene is named only where the DNA matches it firmly. Where a row states a size, it is once, few, many or the class of an expanded clone; other rows omit it.

TRBV9,NA,15,TRBJ2-3,NA,CASSVASLFSDTQYF,TGTGCCAGCAGCGTAGCGAGTTTGTTCTCAGATACGCAGTATTTT
TRBV14,TRBD1,15,TRBJ1-1,NA,CASSQLGQGIPEAFF,TGTGCCAGCAGCCAACTCGGACAGGGGATACCTGAAGCTTTCTTT
TRBV28,NA,15,TRBJ2-7,NA,CASSIPTGNLYEQYF,TGTGCCAGCAGTATACCCACAGGGAACCTCTACGAGCAGTACTTC
TRBV5-4,TRBD1,16,TRBJ1-2,NA,CASSALTGGAGYGYTF,TGTGCCAGCAGCGCCCTCACAGGGGGCGCGGGCTATGGCTACACCTTC
TRBV6-1,TRBD1,14,TRBJ2-1,NA,CASLDDRDGNEQFF,TGTGCCAGCCTTGATGACAGGGATGGGAATGAGCAGTTCTTC
TRBV10-3,NA,13,TRBJ2-1,NA,CAISDIEGNEQFF,TGTGCCATCAGTGACATTGAGGGAAATGAGCAGTTCTTC
TRBV6-5,TRBD1,16,TRBJ2-7,NA,CASSLIKSHRGVEQYF,TGTGCCAGCAGTTTGATTAAATCTCACAGGGGGGTCGAGCAGTACTTC
TRBV25-1,TRBD2,14,TRBJ2-5,NA,CASSPGGYGETQYF,TGTGCCAGCAGTCCGGGGGGATATGGAGAAACCCAGTACTTC
TRBV7-8,TRBD1,15,TRBJ1-2,NA,CASSPLGQGKDGYTF,TGTGCCAGCAGCCCCCTCGGACAGGGTAAAGATGGCTACACCTTC
TRBV6-4,TRBD1,13,TRBJ2-7,NA,CASSVDRGGEQYF,TGTGCCAGCAGTGTGGACAGGGGAGGCGAGCAGTACTTC
TRBV7-9,TRBD2,15,TRBJ2-1,once,CASSLRLAGLVEQFF,TGTGCCAGCAGCTTACGACTAGCGGGACTGGTTGAGCAGTTCTTC
TRBV9,NA,14,TRBJ1-5,NA,CASSVGQSNQPQHF,TGTGCCAGCAGCGTAGGCCAGAGCAATCAGCCCCAGCATTTT
TRBV28,NA,13,TRBJ1-2,NA,CASSGGVGKGYTF,TGTGCCAGCAGTGGAGGGGTGGGCAAGGGCTACACCTTC
TRBV9,TRBD2,16,TRBJ2-3,once,CASSVRSGGFTDTQYF,TGTGCCAGCAGCGTAAGGTCGGGGGGATTCACAGATACGCAGTATTTT
TRBV11-1,NA,11,TRBJ2-5,NA,CASSFLETQYF,TGTGCCAGCAGCTTTCTAGAGACCCAGTACTTC
TRBV6-1,TRBD2,20,TRBJ2-6,NA,CASSESVGGTVYSGANVLTF,TGTGCCAGCAGTGAATCCGTGGGGGGGACGGTCTACTCTGGGGCCAACGTCCTGACTTTC
TRBV2,NA,13,TRBJ1-6,NA,CASSDERDSPLHF,TGTGCCAGCAGTGACGAACGGGATTCACCCCTCCACTTT
TRBV7-9,NA,12,TRBJ1-5,NA,CASSFGNQPQHF,TGTGCCAGCAGCTTCGGGAATCAGCCCCAGCATTTT
TRBV5-1,NA,15,TRBJ2-1,NA,CASSLELVRSDEQFF,TGCGCCAGCAGCCTGGAGTTAGTTAGGAGCGATGAGCAGTTCTTC
TRBV6-5,NA,14,TRBJ2-7,NA,CASRAPGGSYEQYF,TGTGCCAGCAGGGCTCCAGGTGGGTCCTACGAGCAGTACTTC
TRBV19,TRBD1,14,TRBJ1-1,NA,CASSSGTGFAEAFF,TGTGCCAGTAGTTCTGGGACAGGGTTCGCTGAAGCTTTCTTT
TRBV4-1,NA,16,TRBJ1-2,NA,CASSQDPRGEFYGYTF,TGCGCCAGCAGCCAAGATCCCAGGGGCGAGTTCTATGGCTACACCTTC
TRBV21-1,NA,15,TRBJ2-1,NA,CASKQGEVLANEQFF,TGTGCCAGCAAACAGGGGGAGGTCCTAGCCAATGAGCAGTTCTTC
TRBV7-3,NA,13,TRBJ1-2,NA,CASSFWEGRGYTF,TGTGCCAGCAGCTTTTGGGAGGGGCGAGGCTACACCTTC
TRBV6-5,NA,12,TRBJ2-2,NA,CASTHRTGELFF,TGTGCCAGCACTCACAGGACCGGGGAGCTGTTTTTT
TRBV11-2,NA,16,TRBJ2-3,NA,CASSLLQRHSADTQYF,TGTGCCAGCAGCTTACTGCAGCGGCACAGCGCAGATACGCAGTATTTT
TRBV5-1,TRBD2,16,TRBJ2-7,NA,CASSLQYGTSGIEQYF,TGCGCCAGCAGCTTGCAGTACGGGACTAGCGGGATCGAGCAGTACTTC
TRBV4-1,NA,19,TRBJ1-1,once,CASSQTIITGNLVNTEAFF,TGCGCCAGCAGCCAGACGATAATTACAGGCAATTTGGTGAACACTGAAGCTTTCTTT
TRBV11-2,TRBD2,15,TRBJ2-7,NA,CASSLGAGGSYEQYF,TGTGCCAGCAGCTTAGGGGCGGGGGGGTCCTACGAGCAGTACTTC
TRBV4-1,NA,15,TRBJ2-7,NA,CASSQETGLGYEQYF,TGCGCCAGCAGCCAAGAGACAGGCCTCGGGTACGAGCAGTACTTC
TRBV5-1,NA,15,TRBJ2-2,NA,CASSFSTLNTGELFF,TGCGCCAGCAGCTTCTCGACACTCAACACCGGGGAGCTGTTTTTT
TRBV19,TRBD1,15,TRBJ1-1,NA,CASSAHRGMNTEAFF,TGTGCCAGTAGTGCCCACAGGGGGATGAACACTGAAGCTTTCTTT
TRBV11-3,NA,16,TRBJ2-4,NA,CASSIAQSRGKNIQYF,TGTGCCAGCAGCATCGCCCAATCTCGGGGCAAAAACATTCAGTACTTC
TRBV7-9,NA,14,TRBJ2-7,NA,CASSSMEGSYEQYF,TGTGCCAGCAGCTCCATGGAGGGGAGCTACGAGCAGTACTTC
TRBV15,NA,14,TRBJ1-1,NA,CATSRNRGGTEAFF,TGTGCCACCAGCAGGAACCGGGGGGGGACTGAAGCTTTCTTT
TRBV5-1,TRBD2,16,TRBJ2-1,NA,CASSLLTSGGRDEQFF,TGCGCCAGCAGCCTCTTGACTAGCGGGGGCCGGGATGAGCAGTTCTTC